Listed below are T cell receptor beta chains from one sample, sequenced in a study of blood T cell repertoires in COVID-19. Measured with immunoSEQ multiplex PCR; TCRdb has only the in-frame clones, and not every one. The sample includes around 150,000 clones, approximately 88% seen only once; the top ten take over 9.5%. Sequenced sample: peripheral blood. These receptors were taken from a man between 60 and 70 years old with active or convalescent COVID-19. The CDR3 runs from the conserved cysteine through the conserved F or W. D genes are given only for firm matches. Expanded clones get a size class; other rows say once, few or many, or leave the size out.

.	16	TRBV7-2	TRBJ2-1	.	TGTGCCAGCTCTCCCCAAGCGGGTATCTCCTACAATGAGCAGTTCTTC	CASSPQAGISYNEQFF
.	17	TRBV5-4	TRBJ1-6	.	TGTGCCAGCAGCTCGCGCGGGGCAGCGGCCTATAATTCACCCCTCCACTTT	CASSSRGAAAYNSPLHF
.	20	TRBV18	TRBJ2-5	.	TGTGCCAGCTCAACTCGGGGGAGGGACAGGACTTCCGGGCAGCAAGAGACCCAGTACTTC	CASSTRGRDRTSGQQETQYF
TRBD1	15	TRBV5-1	TRBJ2-5	.	TGCGCCAGCAGCGATAGGACAGGGGCCGAAGAGACCCAGTACTTC	CASSDRTGAEETQYF
.	16	TRBV18	TRBJ2-7	.	TGTGCCAGCTCACGAAAGGTGAAGGGGGTTCCCTACGAGCAGTACTTC	CASSRKVKGVPYEQYF
.	18	TRBV7-2	TRBJ1-3	.	TGTGCCAGCAGCTTAACGGCCAGGGGCGCGAGCTCTGGAAACACCATATATTTT	CASSLTARGASSGNTIYF
TRBD2	15	TRBV27	TRBJ2-1	.	TGTGCCAGCAGACCACTAGCGGGAGGTAGGAATGAGCAGTTCTTC	CASRPLAGGRNEQFF
.	15	TRBV27	TRBJ2-3	.	TGTGCCAGCAGTTCGCGACGGGAATTCACAGATACGCAGTATTTT	CASSSRREFTDTQYF
.	16	TRBV5-6	TRBJ1-1	.	TGTGCCAGCAGCCACCGCAGGGAACGTATGAACACTGAAGCTTTCTTT	CASSHRRERMNTEAFF
.	15	TRBV4-3	TRBJ1-5	.	TGCGCCAGCAGCCAAACACAGGGAGCCGGTCAGCCCCAGCATTTT	CASSQTQGAGQPQHF
TRBD2	15	TRBV5-1	TRBJ2-3	.	TGCGCCAGCAGCTCGCAGTCTAGCGGGAGACATACGCAGTATTTT	CASSSQSSGRHTQYF
.	16	TRBV6-5	TRBJ1-5	.	TGTGCCAGCAGTTACGATGGCTTTTGGAGCAATCAGCCCCAGCATTTT	CASSYDGFWSNQPQHF
TRBD2	13	TRBV4-3	TRBJ2-1	.	TGCGCCAGCAGCCAGTGGGGGGGAAATGAGCAGTTCTTC	CASSQWGGNEQFF
TRBD1	17	TRBV19	TRBJ1-1	.	TGTGCCAGTAGTTTGACAGGGGGCTCGCTTAGGAACACTGAAGCTTTCTTT	CASSLTGGSLRNTEAFF
.	13	TRBV6-5	TRBJ1-6	.	TGTGCCAGCAGTTCGACAGAGCTCTCACCCCTCCACTTT	CASSSTELSPLHF
.	13	TRBV12-3/TRBV12-4	TRBJ1-5	many	TGTGCCAGCAGTCCCGGCAGGGGACGGCCCCAGCATTTT	CASSPGRGRPQHF